The clone carrying this TCR beta chain was found a few times. The antigen is unknown. CDR1 SGHDT and CDR2 YYEEEE come from the germline V gene. V dropped 1 base and J dropped 3 bases, with 20 bases sitting between them. The CDR3 runs to 17 residues. Out of 10 ml of fresh peripheral blood came the PBMCs. RNA transcripts yielded amplified TCR beta CDR3 regions. HTBI primers were used for first-round RT-PCR of the TCR CDR3. TCRdb called the multiplex PCR reads again in MiXCR, with one record for every CDR3 protein. The data hold roughly 280,000 distinct CDR3 sequences, with over 15% observed a single time. The data were taken from a study of T cells in Graves' hyperthyroidism and ophthalmopathy. For the study at large: Blood was drawn when the patient was first diagnosed and still untreated.

Notes on the study in general: Prediction of ophthalmopathy progression came a median roughly 6.7 months pre-onset. A model of 13 V-J pairs discriminated ophthalmopathy from stable hyperthyroidism.

The clonotype originates from a woman aged 55-75 years with Graves' ophthalmopathy. V and J are TRBV5-6 and TRBJ2-7; D is ambiguous. Source material: blood. The CDR3: CASSLNPLGLDYYEQYF. The CDR3 region has the DNA TGTGCCAGCAGCTTGAACCCCTTAGGGCTAGATTACTACGAGCAGTACTTC.